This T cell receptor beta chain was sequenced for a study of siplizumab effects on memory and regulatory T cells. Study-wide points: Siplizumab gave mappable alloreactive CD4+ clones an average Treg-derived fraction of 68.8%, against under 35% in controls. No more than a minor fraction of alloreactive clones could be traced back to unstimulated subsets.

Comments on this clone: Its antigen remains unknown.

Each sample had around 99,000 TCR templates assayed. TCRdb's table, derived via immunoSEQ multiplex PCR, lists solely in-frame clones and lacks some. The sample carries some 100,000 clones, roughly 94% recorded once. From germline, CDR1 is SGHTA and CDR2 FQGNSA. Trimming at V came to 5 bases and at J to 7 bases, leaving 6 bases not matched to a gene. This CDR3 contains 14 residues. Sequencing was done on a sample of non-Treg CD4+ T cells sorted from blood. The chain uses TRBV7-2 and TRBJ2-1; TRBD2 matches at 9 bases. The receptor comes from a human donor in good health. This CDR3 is CASSRASGMNEQFF. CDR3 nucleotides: TGTGCCAGCAGCCGGGCTAGCGGGATGAATGAGCAGTTCTTC.